These T cell receptor beta chains were read from a single sample in a study of blood T cell repertoires in COVID-19. TCRdb's copy holds only in-frame clones and misses some; the assay was immunoSEQ multiplex PCR. The data show approximately 230,000 clones, 75% to 90% seen once. Sequences were obtained from PBMCs or T cells enriched from blood (not recorded which). The receptors here all came from a woman in her twenties or thirties who had recovered from COVID-19. CDR3s include the opening cysteine and the closing phenylalanine or tryptophan. The order of the fields is J gene, clone size, V gene, CDR3 protein. Size is stated for part of the rows, as once, few or many counts, or as a class when the clone is expanded.

TRBJ2-5	few	TRBV6-5	CASSPPRQGLGTQYF
TRBJ1-6	-	TRBV6-5	CASSYSPGNNSPLHF
TRBJ1-2	-	TRBV6-2/TRBV6-3	CASSYSQGSYGYTF
TRBJ2-7	-	TRBV28	CASSTPRDRGYEQYF
TRBJ1-1	-	TRBV5-6	CASSGDRGNTEAFF
TRBJ1-2	-	TRBV29-1	CSVVTGNREGVYGYTF
TRBJ1-1	-	TRBV5-6	CASSWGDTEAFF
TRBJ1-1	-	TRBV5-1	CASSLTGTEAFF
TRBJ1-4	-	TRBV4-3	CASSLRTGDEKLFF
TRBJ1-2	-	TRBV19	CASSNREWYGYTF
TRBJ2-5	-	TRBV2	CASRFGGGYQETQYF
TRBJ2-3	-	TRBV19	CASSIEVSGRGQDTQYF
TRBJ1-1	once	TRBV9	CASRRDDSLNTEAFF
TRBJ1-5	-	TRBV18	CASSSNSNQPQHF
TRBJ1-2	-	TRBV11-2	CASSFDRNYGYTF
TRBJ1-6	-	TRBV7-9	CASTYGQVNSPLHF
TRBJ1-1	-	TRBV12-3/TRBV12-4	CASSLQGLTEAFF
TRBJ2-2	-	TRBV7-3	CASSAITGTGELFF
TRBJ2-1	-	TRBV12-5	CASGLVGLAGGVISYNEQFF
TRBJ1-1	-	TRBV5-1	CASSWTGDLRAFF
TRBJ2-1	once	TRBV14	CASSQVGAGSEQFF
TRBJ1-5	-	TRBV7-2	CASSLVLGGGGNQPQHF
TRBJ1-1	-	TRBV28	CASSGHSTGGTEAFF
TRBJ1-1	-	TRBV28	CASSLFPGSTMNTEAFF